This section outlines one T cell receptor (beta chain) sequence together with its context. Its antigen is undetermined. The PCR ran on 60 Vbeta and 13 Jbeta primers. Measured with immunoSEQ multiplex PCR; TCRdb has only the in-frame clones, and not every one. The data contain about 200,000 clones, about 79% of them seen just once; the ten biggest clones take up 1.5% to 2%. The data stem from a study of cytomegalovirus exposure and HLA in healthy donors. Notes on the study in general: Immune exposure data for these donors was limited to CMV serostatus.

This CDR3 comprises 16 residues. V trimming: 5 bases; J trimming: 5 bases; junction bases outside the gene matches: 11. CDR1 is MNHNY, CDR2 SVGAGI, per germline (reference sequence). This receptor was identified in a male donor in good health and CMV-seronegative. The sequenced sample consisted of PBMCs. The V and J genes are TRBV6-6 and TRBJ2-5, with TRBD1 matching 10 bases. The CDR3 region has the DNA TGTGCCAGCAGTCCCTCAAGACAGGGGGCGTGGGAGACCCAGTACTTC. Protein sequence: CASSPSRQGAWETQYF.